These 30 T cell receptor beta chains originate from one sample sequenced in a study of regulatory T cells in long-lasting Graves disease. According to the study, TCR beta libraries were built with iRepertoire HTBI primers and CDR3-region Arm-PCR. One entry per CDR3 protein, called by TCRdb with MiXCR from the multiplex PCR reads. The top ten clones hold 12% of a sample with approximately 440,000 distinct CDR3 sequences, around 15% of them seen once. Time point indicated: newly diagnosed GD, antithyroid drugs for less than 3 months. The TCR library was made from RNA extracted from PBMCs. The same specimen was also included in a second study, on T cells in Graves' hyperthyroidism and ophthalmopathy.

Sequencing was performed on peripheral blood mononuclear cells (PBMCs), taken at new diagnosis, from a patient treated with antithyroid drugs. Receptors were obtained from a man aged 35 to 55 with Graves disease.

This chain connects TRBV5-1 to TRBJ2-2; 7 nucleotides line up with TRBD2. Per the germline V gene, CDR1 is SGHRS and CDR2 is YFSETQ. CDR3 length: 16 residues. J lost 2 bases, V lost 2 bases, and 6 bases had no gene match. The DNA for the CDR3 is TGCGCCAGCAGCTTATCGGGAGGCCTTAACACCGGGGAGCTGTTTTTT. Its protein is CASSLSGGLNTGELFF.

V usage is TRBV5-1 and J usage is TRBJ2-7; TRBD2 matches 10 bases. CDR3 length: 14 residues. Germline V gene lookup returns CDR1 SGHRS and CDR2 YFSETQ. The V segment lost 3 bases and the J segment 3 bases; nucleotides outside the gene matches: 3. The CDR3 loop is CASSSGLAYYEQYF. The CDR3 bases are TGCGCCAGCAGCTCGGGACTAGCGTACTACGAGCAGTACTTC.

This clonotype was counted many times. The chain is built from TRBV27 and TRBJ2-5; 9 bases match TRBD1. Trimming at V came to 5 bases and at J to 5 bases, leaving 3 bases not matched to a gene. The CDR3 spans 13 residues. Germline V lookup: CDR1 MNHEY, CDR2 SMNVEV (reference sequence). In DNA form, the CDR3 reads TGTGCCAGCAGTCGGGACAGGGACGAGACCCAGTACTTC. Translated: CASSRDRDETQYF.

This clonotype was counted only a few times. The chain is built from TRBV24-1 and TRBJ2-1; a weak D match, TRBD2 (5 bases). V lost 4 bases and J 5 bases, leaving 8 bases between the germline ends. CDR1 is KGHDR, CDR2 SFDVKD, per germline. CDR3 length: 13 amino acids. As DNA, the CDR3 is TGTGCCACCAGTGACCGACTAAACAATGAGCAGTTCTTC. This gives the protein CATSDRLNNEQFF.

This clonotype has at least ten counts. V and J are TRBV5-1 and TRBJ2-3; 7 bases match TRBD1. CDR3 length: 14 residues. V lost 3 bases, J lost 4 bases, and 5 bases stayed unmatched. Germline V gene data show CDR1 as SGHRS and CDR2 as YFSETQ. This chain's CDR3 is CASSWDSKADTQYF. CDR3 bases: TGCGCCAGCAGCTGGGACAGCAAAGCAGATACGCAGTATTTT.

This clonotype was seen ten or more times. V usage is TRBV7-3 and J usage is TRBJ2-3; unclear D gene. The V end lost 3 bases, the J end lost 4 bases, and 14 bases lay between the germline ends. CDR1 is SGHTA, CDR2 FQGTGA, per germline. CDR3 length: 15 amino acids. DNA of the CDR3: TGTGCCAGCAGCTTTAGGACGGGCCGTCCAGATACGCAGTATTTT. Amino acid sequence: CASSFRTGRPDTQYF.

This clonotype was observed at least ten times. The chain links TRBV24-1 to TRBJ2-3; 8 bases line up with TRBD2. Per the germline V gene, CDR1 is KGHDR and CDR2 is SFDVKD. The CDR3 consists of 16 residues. After removal of 3 bases from V and 1 base from J, the junction contained 5 bases not matched to a gene. CDR3: CATSDPSGGGTDTQYF. Written as DNA, the CDR3 is TGTGCCACCAGTGATCCAAGCGGGGGAGGCACAGATACGCAGTATTTT.

The chain employs TRBV4-1 and TRBJ2-7, with TRBD2 identical over 10 bases. Germline CDR1 MGHRA, CDR2 YSYEKL. J gave up 3 bases and V 4 bases, and 6 bases lay outside the gene matches. The CDR3 is 15 residues long. The CDR3 region has the DNA TGCGCCAGCAGCCTCCAAGGACTAGCGGACTACGAGCAGTACTTC. Protein: CASSLQGLADYEQYF.

There are many counts of this clonotype. The chain recombines TRBV28 with TRBJ2-2; TRBD2 might be the D (6 bases). CDR1 and CDR2 (germline): MDHEN, SYDVKM. The CDR3 loop spans 13 amino acids. V dropped 6 bases and J dropped 8 bases, with 13 bases sitting between them. This chain's CDR3 is CASSLGRSGELFF. The CDR3, as DNA: TGTGCCAGCAGCCTAGGGAGGTCGGGGGAGCTGTTTTTT.

As regards this clonotype: A much larger clone differs by one base, so this may be a read error. The chain is built from TRBV6-1 and TRBJ2-7, with TRBD2 identical over 11 bases. The germline V gene encodes CDR1 MNHNS and CDR2 SASEGT. The CDR3 sequence is 14 residues long. For the CDR3, the DNA is TGTGCCATCAGTGAACTAGCGGGAGAGGATGAGCAGCACTTC. It codes for CAISELAGEDEQHF.

This clonotype was seen repeatedly, ten times or more. The V gene is TRBV3-1, the J gene TRBJ2-7; D gene ambiguous. The CDR3 extends over 15 amino acids. Germline CDR1 and CDR2: LGHDT and YNNKEL (reference sequence). Trimming removed 1 base at V and 6 bases at J, with 16 bases between. CDR3 nucleotides: TGTGCCAGCAGCCAAGGAGTCGCTAGTATGGGCGAGCAGTACTTC. Its protein product is CASSQGVASMGEQYF.

In this sample, this clonotype turned up many times. The chain is built from TRBV20-1 and TRBJ2-5; D might be TRBD2 (6 bases). This CDR3 region has 13 residues. The V end was cut by 1 base, the J end by 5 bases, with 11 bases between. Germline loops: CDR1 DFQATT, CDR2 SNEGSKA (reference sequence). The DNA for the CDR3 is TGCAGTGCTAGAGGCAGGGACTTGGAGACCCAGTACTTC. It codes for CSARGRDLETQYF.

The chain joins TRBV5-1 to TRBJ1-4, with D unclear. The CDR3 has 14 amino acids. Germline CDR1 SGHRS, CDR2 YFSETQ. V was cut by 1 base and J by 5 bases, with 9 bases left in between. CDR3: CASSLSQNNEKLFF. As DNA, the CDR3 is TGCGCCAGCAGCTTGAGCCAGAACAATGAAAAACTGTTTTTT.

The gene calls are TRBV19 and TRBJ2-3; the match to TRBD2 covers 8 bases. The ends lost 7 bases at V and 2 bases at J; junction bases unmatched: 5. Germline V gives CDR1 LNHDA, CDR2 SQIVND (reference sequence). The length of the CDR3 is 14 residues. CDR3 sequence: CASTPTSATDTQYF. In nucleotides, the CDR3 is TGTGCCAGTACCCCGACTAGCGCCACAGATACGCAGTATTTT.

The sample holds many counts of this clonotype. The chain is built from TRBV5-1 and TRBJ2-7, with D possibly being TRBD1 or TRBD2 (5 bases each). Germline V CDR1 and CDR2: SGHRS, YFSETQ. Trimming shortened V by 0 bases and J by 3 bases, and 10 bases separated the two germline ends. This CDR3 contains 14 residues. CDR3 coding DNA: TGCGCCAGCAGCTTGGAGGGACGGAACTACGAGCAGTACTTC. It yields the protein CASSLEGRNYEQYF.

This clonotype came up a few times. The rearrangement links TRBV4-2 to TRBJ2-1; perhaps D is TRBD1 or TRBD2 (5 bases each). The germline V gene has CDR1 LGHNA and CDR2 YNFKEQ. The CDR3 has 14 residues. V was trimmed by 3 bases and J by 9 bases, leaving 15 bases between them. CDR3 sequence: CASSQDLGVPEQFF. DNA for the CDR3: TGTGCCAGCAGCCAGGACTTAGGGGTGCCTGAGCAGTTCTTC.

As for this clonotype: This may be a read error, as it is one base from a much larger clone. The V call is TRBV28, the J call TRBJ2-2; D is possibly TRBD2 (6 bases). This CDR3 comprises 15 residues. Germline V gene lookup returns CDR1 MDHEN and CDR2 SYDVKM. The CDR3 protein is CASSYIGGDTGGLFF. Here the CDR3 DNA reads TGTGCCAGCAGTTATATCGGGGGTGACACCGGGGGGCTGTTTTTT. Full variable domain (outside the CDR3, taken from reference TRBV28 and TRBJ2-2): DVKVTQSSRYLVKRTGEKVFLECVQDMDHENMFWYRQDPGLGLRLIYFSYDVKMKEKGDIPEGYSVSREKKERFSLILESASTNQTSMYLCASSYIGGDTGGLFFGEGSRLTVL.

V and J are TRBV3-1 and TRBJ2-3; a weak D match, TRBD2 (6 bases). The germline gives CDR1 LGHDT, CDR2 YNNKEL (reference sequence). Trimming removed 6 bases at V and 1 base at J, with 20 bases between. This CDR3 is built from 17 residues. The CDR3 spells CASSSPAGTSRTDTQYF. The CDR3 bases are TGTGCCAGCAGTTCACCGGCGGGGACCTCCCGCACAGATACGCAGTATTTT.

J is TRBJ2-5 and V is TRBV9; TRBD1 matches 7 bases. Looked up from germline, CDR1 is SGDLS and CDR2 is YYNGEE. CDR3 length: 13 residues. With 5 bases clipped from V and 5 bases from J, the junction kept 6 bases outside the gene matches. The CDR3, as DNA: TGTGCCAGCAGTGAGACAGGGTGGGAGACCCAGTACTTC. The encoded protein is CASSETGWETQYF.

This clonotype was counted at least ten times. The V gene is TRBV5-1, the J gene TRBJ1-1; perhaps TRBD1 as D (5 bases). Per the germline V gene, CDR1 is SGHRS and CDR2 is YFSETQ. The V gene lost 5 bases and the J gene lost 4 bases, with 15 bases spanning the gap. This CDR3 is 14 amino acids long. DNA for the CDR3: TGCGCCAGCAGTGAGGGGCCCCGGGTCACTGAAGCTTTCTTT. It translates to CASSEGPRVTEAFF.

This clonotype came up a few times. The conserved phenylalanine or tryptophan normally closing the CDR3 is absent here, so this likely arose from a read error. This chain links TRBV2 with TRBJ2-7, with D perhaps TRBD2 (7 bases). The V end was cut by 4 bases, the J end by 6 bases, with 10 bases between. CDR1 is SNHLY, CDR2 FYNNEI, per germline. The CDR3 contains 12 residues. For the CDR3, the DNA is TGTGCCAGCAGTGGGGGGGGGCCCGAGCAGTACCTC. It yields the protein CASSGGGPEQYL.

This clonotype was seen more than once but under ten times. The V and J genes are TRBV30 and TRBJ2-7; 7 bases fit TRBD1. Germline V lookup: CDR1 GTSNPN, CDR2 SVGIG (reference sequence). V dropped 1 base and J dropped 2; count of bases not matched to a gene: 5. There are 14 residues in the CDR3. CDR3 protein: CAWSAGTGAYEQYF. The CDR3 bases are TGTGCCTGGAGTGCCGGTACAGGGGCCTACGAGCAGTACTTC.

This clonotype was observed many times. The J gene is TRBJ1-1, the V gene TRBV11-2; D is uncertain. This CDR3 has 14 amino acids. Germline values: CDR1 SGHAT, CDR2 FQNNGV. V dropped 3 bases and J dropped 5 bases, with 13 bases sitting between them. CDR3 in DNA: TGTGCCAGCAGCTTGCCCGGGTGGGAGACTGAAGCTTTCTTT. Amino acid sequence: CASSLPGWETEAFF. The variable domain in full, completed from reference TRBV11-2 and TRBJ1-1, reads EAGVAQSPRYKIIEKRQSVAFWCNPISGHATLYWYQQILGQGPKLLIQFQNNGVVDDSQLPKDRFSAERLKGVDSTLKIQPAKLEDSAVYLCASSLPGWETEAFFGQGTRLTVV.

This chain uses TRBV6-1 with TRBJ2-3; D is perhaps TRBD1 (6 bases). Per the germline V gene, CDR1 is MNHNS and CDR2 is SASEGT. The CDR3 length is 16 residues. V was clipped by 5 bases and J by 2 bases, with 17 bases between them. The CDR3 DNA reads TGTGCCAGCAGTACTGTGGGGGTGGGGGCCACAGATACGCAGTATTTT. Translating it yields CASSTVGVGATDTQYF.

This clonotype was seen only a few times. The chain has TRBV20-1 and TRBJ2-1, with 13 positions matching TRBD2. Trimming took 5 bases from V and 8 from J; bases not matched to a gene: 6. Germline-derived CDR1 and CDR2 are DFQATT and SNEGSKA (reference sequence). The CDR3 extends over 14 amino acids. The CDR3 sequence is CSARGLAGVDEQFF. CDR3 in DNA: TGCAGTGCTCGAGGACTAGCGGGAGTGGATGAGCAGTTCTTC.

This clonotype has ten or more counts. The V and J genes are TRBV29-1 and TRBJ2-5, with D possibly being TRBD2 (5 bases). The germline V gene encodes CDR1 SQVTM and CDR2 ANQGSEA. Trimming left V 4 bases short and J 2 bases short, with 20 bases between. The CDR3 covers 16 residues. The CDR3 DNA sequence: TGCAGCGTTGCTCGCCCACCGGGGAGATCACAAGAGACCCAGTACTTC. Translated, it gives CSVARPPGRSQETQYF.

Only a few counts were recorded for this clonotype. V gene TRBV20-1 combines with J gene TRBJ2-7; 7 bases match TRBD2. V was pared by 4 bases and J by 2 bases, with 5 bases of the junction left unmatched. Germline assignment: CDR1 DFQATT and CDR2 SNEGSKA (reference sequence). CDR3 length equals 13 residues. The CDR3 DNA follows: TGCAGTGCTACTACGGGACTACCCTACGAGCAGTACTTC. This codes for CSATTGLPYEQYF.

This clonotype was observed at least ten times. V usage is TRBV7-8 and J usage is TRBJ2-7, with 8 positions matching TRBD2. The CDR3 extends over 13 amino acids. From germline, CDR1 is SGHVS and CDR2 FQNEAQ. J gave up 9 bases and V 5 bases, and 9 bases lay outside the gene matches. CDR3 DNA sequence: TGTGCCAGCAGCATCACCGGGACTAGGGGGCAGTACTTC. It is translated as CASSITGTRGQYF.

For this clonotype: This clone may be a read error of a much larger clone one base away. This sequence joins TRBV6-1 and TRBJ2-3, with 16 nucleotides matching TRBD2. There are 18 residues in the CDR3. The germline CDR1 and CDR2 sequences are MNHNS and SASEGT. CDR3 coding DNA: TGTGCCAGCAACCACCCGGGGACTAGCGGGAGGGCCTTTGATACGCTGTATTTT. As protein: CASNHPGTSGRAFDTLYF.

This clonotype appeared many times. CDR3 loop: CASRGERGNTGELFF. CDR3 DNA sequence: TGTGCCAGCAGAGGAGAGCGGGGAAACACCGGGGAGCTGTTTTTT. The chain uses TRBV2 and TRBJ2-2, with 7 nucleotides matching TRBD2. The CDR3 contains 15 residues. J was trimmed by 2 bases and V by 6 bases; bases with no gene match: 6. Germline-derived CDR1 and CDR2 are SNHLY and FYNNEI. The whole variable domain, filled in from reference TRBV2 and TRBJ2-2, reads EPEVTQTPSHQVTQMGQEVILRCVPISNHLYFYWYRQILGQKVEFLVSFYNNEISEKSEIFDDQFSVERPDGSNFTLKIRSTKLEDSAMYFCASRGERGNTGELFFGEGSRLTVL.